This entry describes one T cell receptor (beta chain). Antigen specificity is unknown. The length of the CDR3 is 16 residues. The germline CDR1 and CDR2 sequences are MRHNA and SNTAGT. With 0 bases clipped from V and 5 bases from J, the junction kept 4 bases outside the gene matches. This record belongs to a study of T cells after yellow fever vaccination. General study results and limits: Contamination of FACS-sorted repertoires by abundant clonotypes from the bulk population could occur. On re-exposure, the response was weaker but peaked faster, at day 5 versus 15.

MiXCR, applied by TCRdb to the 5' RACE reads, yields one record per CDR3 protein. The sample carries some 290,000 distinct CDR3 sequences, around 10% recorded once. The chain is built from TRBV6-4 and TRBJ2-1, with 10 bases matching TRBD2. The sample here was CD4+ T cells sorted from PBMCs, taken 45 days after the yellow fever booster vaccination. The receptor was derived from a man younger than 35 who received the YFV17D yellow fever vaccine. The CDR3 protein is CASSDSSSGGNNEQFF. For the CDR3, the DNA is TGTGCCAGCAGTGACTCGTCTAGCGGGGGAAACAATGAGCAGTTCTTC.